This is a list of T cell receptor beta chains from one sample in a study of T cell responses to AZD1222 COVID-19 vaccine. Produced via immunoSEQ multiplex PCR; TCRdb's table is partial and in-frame only. This sample carries 130,000 or so clones, approximately 90% of them seen once, and the ten largest clones take approximately 4%. Sample: peripheral blood, taken 28 days after the second AZD1222 dose. All receptors derive from an adult who received the AZD1222 COVID-19 vaccine. Each CDR3 is given with its conserved first and last residue. The D gene is left open where the match is weak. Where a row states a size, it is once, few, many or the class of an expanded clone; other rows omit it.

d_call clone_size j_call v_call cdr3_nt cdr3_aa
- - TRBJ1-4 TRBV4-3 TGCGCCAGCAGCCAACTCGTTGACGGGGCTAATGAAAAACTGTTTTTT CASSQLVDGANEKLFF
- - TRBJ1-2 TRBV9 TGTGCCAGCAGCGTAGCAGGCGGAGACTATGGCTACACCTTC CASSVAGGDYGYTF
- - TRBJ2-3 TRBV5-1 TGCGCCAGCAAGGTTGTCACAGATACGCAGTATTTT CASKVVTDTQYF
- - TRBJ2-2 TRBV4-2 TGTGCCAGCAGCCAAGTGGACGGCACCGGGGAGCTGTTTTTT CASSQVDGTGELFF
- - TRBJ2-3 TRBV7-2 TGTGCCAGCAGCTTATGGGGGGGGGCAAACACAGATACGCAGTATTTT CASSLWGGANTDTQYF
TRBD1 - TRBJ1-4 TRBV18 TGTGCCAGCTCACCGGACAGGGGGCGTCAGGCAACTAATGAAAAACTGTTTTTT CASSPDRGRQATNEKLFF
TRBD2 once TRBJ2-5 TRBV19 TGTGCCAGTAGTATTGGACTAGCGGGAGGGCAAGAGACCCAGTACTTC CASSIGLAGGQETQYF
- - TRBJ2-3 TRBV7-9 TGTGCCAGCAGCTCTCCGGGGGATCGAACAGATACGCAGTATTTT CASSSPGDRTDTQYF
- - TRBJ2-3 TRBV28 TGTGCCAGCAGCCCCTTGTCACGGGACCGCACAGATACGCAGTATTTT CASSPLSRDRTDTQYF
- - TRBJ2-3 TRBV11-3 TGTGCCAGCAGCGCTCGAGAGGGTTCCGGGAAGACAGATACGCAGTATTTT CASSAREGSGKTDTQYF
- - TRBJ1-2 TRBV3-1/TRBV3-2 TGTGCCAGCAGCCCCGGGCAGGGCTTCGGCTACACCTTC CASSPGQGFGYTF
- - TRBJ1-2 TRBV19 TGTGCCAGTAGTAGCCCCGCAGGGTTGGTCGGCTACACCTTC CASSSPAGLVGYTF
- - TRBJ2-3 TRBV5-1 TGCGCCAGCAGCTTGATTTCGGTGTTGGACGATACGCAGTATTTT CASSLISVLDDTQYF
TRBD1 - TRBJ1-1 TRBV10-3 TGTGCCACCAGACAGGGATTGAACACTGAAGCTTTCTTT CATRQGLNTEAFF
- - TRBJ2-1 TRBV25-1 TGTGCCAGCAGTGTGGGGGATGAGCAGTTCTTC CASSVGDEQFF
- many TRBJ2-2 TRBV6-4 TGTGCCAGCAGTGACTCGAACCCGACCGGGGAGCTGTTTTTT CASSDSNPTGELFF
- - TRBJ1-4 TRBV4-3 TGCGCCAGCAGCCAAGATCGAGCTTATAATGAAAAACTGTTTTTT CASSQDRAYNEKLFF
- once TRBJ1-1 TRBV7-2 TGTGCCAGCAGTCAAATCCCCGAAGCTTTCTTT CASSQIPEAFF
- - TRBJ1-1 TRBV6-5 TGTGCCAGCAGTTACTTTGTTGCAGGAGAAAACACTGAAGCTTTCTTT CASSYFVAGENTEAFF
TRBD1 few TRBJ1-5 TRBV5-1 TGCGCCAGCAGCTTGGGACAGGGGAGCAATCAGCCCCAGCATTTT CASSLGQGSNQPQHF